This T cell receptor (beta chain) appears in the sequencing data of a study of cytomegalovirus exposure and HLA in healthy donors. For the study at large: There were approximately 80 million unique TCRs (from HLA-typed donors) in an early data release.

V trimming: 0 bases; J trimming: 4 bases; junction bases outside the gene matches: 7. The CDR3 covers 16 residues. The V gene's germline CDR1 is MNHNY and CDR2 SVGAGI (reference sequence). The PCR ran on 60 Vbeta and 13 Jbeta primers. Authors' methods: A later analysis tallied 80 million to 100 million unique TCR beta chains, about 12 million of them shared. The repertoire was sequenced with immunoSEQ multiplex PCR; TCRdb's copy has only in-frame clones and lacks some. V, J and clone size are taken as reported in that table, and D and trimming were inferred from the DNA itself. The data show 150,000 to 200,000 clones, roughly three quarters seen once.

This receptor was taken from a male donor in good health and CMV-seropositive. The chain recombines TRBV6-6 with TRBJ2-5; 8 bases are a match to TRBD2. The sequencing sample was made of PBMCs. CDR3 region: CASSYSSLAGRETQYF. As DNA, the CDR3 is TGTGCCAGCAGTTACTCGAGTCTAGCGGGCCGAGAGACCCAGTACTTC.